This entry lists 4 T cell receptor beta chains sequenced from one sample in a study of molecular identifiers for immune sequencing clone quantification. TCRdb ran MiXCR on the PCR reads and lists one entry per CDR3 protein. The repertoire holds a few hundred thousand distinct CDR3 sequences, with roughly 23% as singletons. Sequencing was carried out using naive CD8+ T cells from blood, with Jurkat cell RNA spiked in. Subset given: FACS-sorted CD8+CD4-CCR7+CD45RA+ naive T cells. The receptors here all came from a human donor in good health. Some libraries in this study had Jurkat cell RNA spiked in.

The CDR3 sequence: CSARPGLAVSYEQYF. CDR3 nucleotide sequence: TGCAGTGCTAGACCGGGACTAGCGGTCTCCTACGAGCAGTACTTC. This sequence joins TRBV20-1 and TRBJ2-7; 11 bases agree with TRBD2. The CDR3 contains 15 residues. CDR1 and CDR2 from the germline V gene are DFQATT and SNEGSKA (reference sequence). V dropped 2 bases and J dropped 0; count of bases not matched to a gene: 3.

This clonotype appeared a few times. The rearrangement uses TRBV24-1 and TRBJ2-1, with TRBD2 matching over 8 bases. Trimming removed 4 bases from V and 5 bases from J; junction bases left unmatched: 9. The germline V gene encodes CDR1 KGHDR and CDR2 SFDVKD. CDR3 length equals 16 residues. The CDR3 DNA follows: TGTGCCACCAGTGACACCGGGACTAGTGGCCACAATGAGCAGTTCTTC. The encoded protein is CATSDTGTSGHNEQFF.

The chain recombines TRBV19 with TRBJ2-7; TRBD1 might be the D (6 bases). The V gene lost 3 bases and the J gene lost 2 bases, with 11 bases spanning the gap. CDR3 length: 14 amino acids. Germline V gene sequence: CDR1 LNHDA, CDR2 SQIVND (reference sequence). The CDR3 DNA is TGTGCCAGTAGTATCCGGGACAAGACCTACGAGCAGTACTTC. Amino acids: CASSIRDKTYEQYF.

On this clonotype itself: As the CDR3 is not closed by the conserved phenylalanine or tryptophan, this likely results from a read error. As DNA, the CDR3 is TGTGCCAGCAGTTTCTCACTAGCGGGGGGGAAAATGATTTACGAGCAGTACCTC. This encodes CASSFSLAGGKMIYEQYL. The chain joins TRBV6-5 to TRBJ2-7; TRBD2 matches at 13 bases. Germline trimming cut 4 bases from V and 4 bases from J; bases unmatched to any gene: 13. The CDR3 is 18 amino acids. Germline CDR1 and CDR2: MNHEY and SVGAGI.